This paragraph covers one T cell receptor beta chain sequence. What antigen it recognizes has not been identified. No quality values exist for individual bases; no much larger clone is one base distant. Libraries were made using the immunoSEQ multiplex PCR assay. Under the source paper's analysis protocol: Repertoires were summarized in terms of richness and clonality, and significantly expanded and contracted clones between pre- and post-therapy samples were identified. The table comes from immuneACCESS by way of TCRdb, which keeps in-frame sequences with V and J called. Part of the clones is missing from these tables; in studies checked, under half for an unresolved V gene and the rest for unknown reasons. That table supplies the V and J calls and clone size; D and trimming were determined from the DNA. The sample contains fewer than 20,000 clones, about 87% of them found a single time. Approximately 2.1% of the sample comes from the top ten.

The germline V gene encodes CDR1 SGHNT and CDR2 YYREEE (reference sequence). Inclusive of the bounding cysteine and phenylalanine, the CDR3 is 15 residues long. Only the CDR3 part of the read is kept: 45 bases, read in frame from the first base. The V and J ends are trimmed by 3 bases and 6 bases, leaving 19 bases between them. Sample time point, as interpreted from the label and publication: pretherapy, before neoadjuvant immune checkpoint inhibitors. Samples were obtained from the phase 2 randomized NEOSTAR trial, in which neoadjuvant nivolumab or nivolumab plus ipilimumab followed by surgery was tested in operable NSCLC. This record belongs to a study of neoadjuvant nivolumab and ipilimumab in lung cancer (dated by TCRdb to 2020 to 2021). For the study in its entirety: In the NEOSTAR trial, nivolumab was administered intravenously at 3 mg/kg on days 1, 15 and 29, and the combination arm also received ipilimumab 1 mg/kg on day 1 only. The major pathologic response (MPR) rate in the intention-to-treat population in each study arm was designated as the primary trial endpoint. A total of about 43 patients with operable NSCLC were treated in the trial, with 23 randomized to nivolumab monotherapy and roughly 20 randomized to nivolumab plus ipilimumab. The study compared TCR repertoires in pretherapy (baseline) peripheral blood with TCR repertoires in tumors resected at surgery following neoadjuvant immune checkpoint blockade. Matched pretherapy and resected tumor pairs were analyzed for seven patients: four treated with nivolumab and three with nivolumab plus ipilimumab.

Study-wide conclusions, independent of this receptor: TCR sequencing was performed in a small number of samples. From pretherapy to surgery, tumor T-cell richness and clonality went up in three of three dual-therapy tumors, versus only two of four nivolumab-treated tumors. Greater TCR richness and clonality were observed in resected tumors than in tumor-adjacent uninvolved lung, and increases were observed in more dual-therapy-treated tumors. Richness in tumors resected after neoadjuvant therapy showed a positive correlation with pretherapy blood TCR richness (Spearman R ~ 0.86). No significant correlation was found between TCR clonality and pathologic tumor regression, and only one major-pathologic-response sample was available for the clonality analysis.

The source was peripheral blood, collected before neoadjuvant nivolumab, alone or with ipilimumab. The receptor's source is an adult with non-small cell lung cancer. The chain is assembled from TRBV5-4 and TRBJ2-7, with the D call tentatively TRBD1 or TRBD2, each fitting 5 bases. The CDR3 in this case is CASSSVGGVSGEQYF. The bases are TGTGCCAGCAGCTCCGTTGGGGGAGTCAGTGGCGAGCAGTACTTC.